This TCR beta chain was captured in a study of T cell responses to AZD1222 COVID-19 vaccine. General study results and limits: Rises in breadth and depth of Spike-specific TCRs came after two AZD1222 doses.

Sequencing used immunoSEQ multiplex PCR; TCRdb keeps in-frame clones, though not all of them. The sample carries more than 140,000 clones, 70% to 90% recorded once. This clone was recorded only once. Its antigen is as yet unknown. This TCR was recovered from an adult in good health. The specimen comprised peripheral blood, sampled on day 0 of AZD1222 vaccination.

CDR3 protein: CASSLGLQRLISPLHF. The CDR3 bases are TGTGCCAGCAGTTTAGGGCTACAACGGTTGATCTCACCCCTCCACTTT. This rearrangement joins TRBV27 to TRBJ1-6; D unresolved. CDR1 MNHEY and CDR2 SMNVEV come from the germline V gene (reference sequence). This CDR3 region has 16 residues. V lost 2 bases and J 10 bases, leaving 18 bases between the germline ends.